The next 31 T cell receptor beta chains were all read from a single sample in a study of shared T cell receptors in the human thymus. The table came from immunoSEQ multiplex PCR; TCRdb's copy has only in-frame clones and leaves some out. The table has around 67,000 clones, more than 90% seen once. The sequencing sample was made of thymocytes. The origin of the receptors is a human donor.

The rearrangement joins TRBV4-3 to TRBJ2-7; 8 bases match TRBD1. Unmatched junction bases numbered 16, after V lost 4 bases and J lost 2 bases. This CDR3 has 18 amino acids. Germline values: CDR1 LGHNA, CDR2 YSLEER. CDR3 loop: CASSPTRGQEDLPYEQYF. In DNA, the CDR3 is TGCGCCAGCAGCCCAACTCGGGGACAGGAGGACCTTCCCTACGAGCAGTACTTC.

CDR3 DNA sequence: TGTGCCAGCAGCCAAGGGGCCATAAAATTCTATGGCTACACCTTC. It translates to CASSQGAIKFYGYTF. The gene calls are TRBV5-4 and TRBJ1-2; possible D gene TRBD1, 5 bases. Germline CDR1 is SGHNT and CDR2 is YYREEE (reference sequence). The V end lost 4 bases, the J end lost 4 bases, and 17 bases lay between the germline ends. The CDR3 is 15 residues long.

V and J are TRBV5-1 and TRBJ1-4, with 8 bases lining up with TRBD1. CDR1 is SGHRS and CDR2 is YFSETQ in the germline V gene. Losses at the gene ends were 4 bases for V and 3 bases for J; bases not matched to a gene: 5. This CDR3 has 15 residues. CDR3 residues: CASSVQGAANEKLFF. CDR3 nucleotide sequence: TGCGCCAGCAGCGTCCAGGGGGCAGCTAATGAAAAACTGTTTTTT.

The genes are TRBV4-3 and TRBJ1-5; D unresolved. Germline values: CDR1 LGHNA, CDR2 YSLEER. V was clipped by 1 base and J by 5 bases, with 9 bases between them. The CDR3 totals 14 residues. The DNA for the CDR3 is TGCGCCAGCAGCCAAGGGGCAGAATATCAGCCCCAGCATTTT. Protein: CASSQGAEYQPQHF.

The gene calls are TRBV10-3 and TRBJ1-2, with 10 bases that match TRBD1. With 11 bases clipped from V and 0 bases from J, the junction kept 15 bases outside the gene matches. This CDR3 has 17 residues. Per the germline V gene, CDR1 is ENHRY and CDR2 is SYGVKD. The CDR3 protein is CASKHRDRGFSNYGYTF. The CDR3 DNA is TGTGCCTCAAAACATCGGGACAGGGGATTTTCTAACTATGGCTACACCTTC.

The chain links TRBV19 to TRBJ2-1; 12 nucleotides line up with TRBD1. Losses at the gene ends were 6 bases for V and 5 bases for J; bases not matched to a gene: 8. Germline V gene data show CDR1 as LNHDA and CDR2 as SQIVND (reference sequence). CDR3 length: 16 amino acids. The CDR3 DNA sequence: TGTGCCAGTAGGTCGGGGACAGGGGGCGCACACAATGAGCAGTTCTTC. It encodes CASRSGTGGAHNEQFF.

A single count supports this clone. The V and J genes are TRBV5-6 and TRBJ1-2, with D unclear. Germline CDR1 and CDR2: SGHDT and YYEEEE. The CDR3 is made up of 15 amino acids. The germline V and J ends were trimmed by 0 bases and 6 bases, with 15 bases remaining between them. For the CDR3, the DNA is TGTGCCAGCAGCTTGGTTGCTTGGGATTTCAATGGCTACACCTTC. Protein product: CASSLVAWDFNGYTF.

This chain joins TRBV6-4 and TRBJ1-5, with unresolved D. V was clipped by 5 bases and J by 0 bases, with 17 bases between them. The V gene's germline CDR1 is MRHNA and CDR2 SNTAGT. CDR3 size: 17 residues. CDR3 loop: CASSPPDQDLSNQPQHF. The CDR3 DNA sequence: TGTGCCAGCAGTCCCCCTGATCAGGACCTTAGCAATCAGCCCCAGCATTTT.

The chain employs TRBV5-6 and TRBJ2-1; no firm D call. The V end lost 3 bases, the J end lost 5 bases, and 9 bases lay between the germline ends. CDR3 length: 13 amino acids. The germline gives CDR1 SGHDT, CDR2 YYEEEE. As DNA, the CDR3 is TGTGCCAGCAGCTGGGCGGAAAACAATGAGCAGTTCTTC. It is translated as CASSWAENNEQFF.

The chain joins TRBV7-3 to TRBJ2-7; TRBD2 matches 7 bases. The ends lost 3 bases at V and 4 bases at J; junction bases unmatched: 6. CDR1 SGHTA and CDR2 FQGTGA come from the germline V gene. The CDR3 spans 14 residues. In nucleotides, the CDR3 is TGTGCCAGCAGCTTGTGGGGCGGGGGATACGAGCAGTACTTC. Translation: CASSLWGGGYEQYF.

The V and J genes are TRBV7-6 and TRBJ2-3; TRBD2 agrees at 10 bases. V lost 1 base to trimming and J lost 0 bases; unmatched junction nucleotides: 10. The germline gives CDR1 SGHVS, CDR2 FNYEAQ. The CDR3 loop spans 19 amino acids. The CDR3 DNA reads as TGTGCCAGCAGCTTAGTCACAACTAGCGGGGATTCTAGCACAGATACGCAGTATTTT. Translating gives CASSLVTTSGDSSTDTQYF.

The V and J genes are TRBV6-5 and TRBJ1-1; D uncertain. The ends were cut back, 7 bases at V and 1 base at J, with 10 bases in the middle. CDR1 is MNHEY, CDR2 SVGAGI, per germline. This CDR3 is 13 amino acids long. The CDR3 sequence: CASTVTPNTEAFF. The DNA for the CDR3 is TGTGCCAGCACGGTGACACCGAACACTGAAGCTTTCTTT.

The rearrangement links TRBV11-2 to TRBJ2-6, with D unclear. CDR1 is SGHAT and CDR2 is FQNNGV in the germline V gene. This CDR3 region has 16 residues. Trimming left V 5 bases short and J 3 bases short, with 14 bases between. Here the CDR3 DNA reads TGTGCCAGCAGCCCCCCGTCTGCGCTTGGGGCCAACGTCCTGACTTTC. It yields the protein CASSPPSALGANVLTF.

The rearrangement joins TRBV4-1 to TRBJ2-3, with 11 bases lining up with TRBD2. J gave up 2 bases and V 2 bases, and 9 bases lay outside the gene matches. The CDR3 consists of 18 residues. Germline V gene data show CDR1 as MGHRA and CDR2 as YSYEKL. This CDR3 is CASSQRQVTSGATDTQYF. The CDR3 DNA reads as TGCGCCAGCAGCCAAAGACAGGTGACTAGCGGGGCCACAGATACGCAGTATTTT.

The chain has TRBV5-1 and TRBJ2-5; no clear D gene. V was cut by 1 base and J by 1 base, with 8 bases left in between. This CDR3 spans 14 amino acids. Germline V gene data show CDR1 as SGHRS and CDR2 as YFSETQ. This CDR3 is CASSLRNCQETQYF. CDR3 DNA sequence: TGCGCCAGCAGCTTGAGGAACTGCCAAGAGACCCAGTACTTC.

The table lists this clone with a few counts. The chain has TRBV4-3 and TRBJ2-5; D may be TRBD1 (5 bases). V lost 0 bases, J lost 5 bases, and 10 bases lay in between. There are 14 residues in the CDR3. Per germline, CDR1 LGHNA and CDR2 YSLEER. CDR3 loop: CASSQDRKGETQYF. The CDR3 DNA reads TGCGCCAGCAGCCAAGATAGAAAGGGGGAGACCCAGTACTTC.

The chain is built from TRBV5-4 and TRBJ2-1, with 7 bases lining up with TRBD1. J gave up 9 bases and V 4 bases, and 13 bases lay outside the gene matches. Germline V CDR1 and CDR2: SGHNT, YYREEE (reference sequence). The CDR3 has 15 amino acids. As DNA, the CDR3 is TGTGCCAGCAGCCCGGGTGACAGGGATTCCGGTGAGCAGTTCTTC. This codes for CASSPGDRDSGEQFF.

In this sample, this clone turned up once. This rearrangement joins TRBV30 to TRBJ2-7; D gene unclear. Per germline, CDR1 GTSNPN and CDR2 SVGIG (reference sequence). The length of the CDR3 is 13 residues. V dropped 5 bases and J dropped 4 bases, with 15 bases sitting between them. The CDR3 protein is CAWSRLGAYEQYF. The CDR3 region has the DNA TGTGCCTGGTCGCGTCTTGGCGCGTACGAGCAGTACTTC.

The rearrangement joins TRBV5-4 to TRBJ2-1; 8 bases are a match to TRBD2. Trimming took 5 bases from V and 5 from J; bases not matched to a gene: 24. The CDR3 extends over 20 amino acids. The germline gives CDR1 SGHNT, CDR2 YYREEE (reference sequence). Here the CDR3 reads CASSSLPAGGYMIYDNEQFF. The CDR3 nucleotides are TGTGCCAGCAGTTCCCTCCCCGCGGGGGGCTATATGATATACGACAATGAGCAGTTCTTC.

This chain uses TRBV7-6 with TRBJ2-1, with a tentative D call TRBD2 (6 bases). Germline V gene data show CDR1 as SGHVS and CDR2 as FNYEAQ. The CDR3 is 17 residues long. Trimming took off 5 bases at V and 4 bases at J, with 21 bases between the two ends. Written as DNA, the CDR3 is TGTGCCAGCAGCCCCTCCCCCCATCGCGGGATGTACAATGAGCAGTTCTTC. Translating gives CASSPSPHRGMYNEQFF.

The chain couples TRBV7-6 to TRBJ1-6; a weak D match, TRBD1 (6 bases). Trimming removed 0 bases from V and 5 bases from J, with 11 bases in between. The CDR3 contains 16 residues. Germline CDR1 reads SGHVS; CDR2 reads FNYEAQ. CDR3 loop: CASSLASGDDNSPLHF. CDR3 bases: TGTGCCAGCAGCTTAGCCTCAGGGGACGATAATTCACCCCTCCACTTT.

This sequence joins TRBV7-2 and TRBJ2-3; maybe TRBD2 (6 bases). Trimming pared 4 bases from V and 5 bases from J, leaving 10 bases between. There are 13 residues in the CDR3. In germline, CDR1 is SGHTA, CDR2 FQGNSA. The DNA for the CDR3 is TGTGCCAGCAGCTGGGGAGCGGGAGATACGCAGTATTTT. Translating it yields CASSWGAGDTQYF.

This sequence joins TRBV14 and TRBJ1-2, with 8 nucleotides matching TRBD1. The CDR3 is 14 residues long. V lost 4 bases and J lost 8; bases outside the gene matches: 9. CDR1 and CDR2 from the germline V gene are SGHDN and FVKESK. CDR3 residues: CASSPGQGSWGYTF. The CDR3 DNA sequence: TGTGCCAGCAGCCCAGGACAGGGCTCGTGGGGCTACACCTTC.

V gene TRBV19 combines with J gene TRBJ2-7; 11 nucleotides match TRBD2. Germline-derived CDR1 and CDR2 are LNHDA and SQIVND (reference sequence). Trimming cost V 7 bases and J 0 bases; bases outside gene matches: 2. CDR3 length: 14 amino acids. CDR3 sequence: CASTGTSGSYEQYF. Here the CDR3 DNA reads TGTGCCAGTACCGGGACTAGCGGCTCCTACGAGCAGTACTTC.

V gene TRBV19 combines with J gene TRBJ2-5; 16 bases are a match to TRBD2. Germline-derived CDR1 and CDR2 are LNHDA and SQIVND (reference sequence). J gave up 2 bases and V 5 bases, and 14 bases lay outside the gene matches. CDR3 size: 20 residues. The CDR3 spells CASSVSGTSGGVPRQETQYF. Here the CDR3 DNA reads TGTGCCAGTAGTGTGTCCGGGACTAGCGGGGGGGTGCCAAGACAAGAGACCCAGTACTTC.

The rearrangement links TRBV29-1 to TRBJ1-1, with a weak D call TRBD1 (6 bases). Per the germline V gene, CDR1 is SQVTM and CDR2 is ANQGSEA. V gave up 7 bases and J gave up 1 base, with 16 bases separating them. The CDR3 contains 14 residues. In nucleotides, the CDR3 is TGCAGCGCGGGGACAAGGGGAAGGAACACTGAAGCTTTCTTT. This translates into CSAGTRGRNTEAFF.

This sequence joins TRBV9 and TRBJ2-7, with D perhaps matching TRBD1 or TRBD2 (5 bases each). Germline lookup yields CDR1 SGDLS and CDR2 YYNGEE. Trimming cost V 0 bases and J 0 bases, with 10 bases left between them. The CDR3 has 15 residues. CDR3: CASSVDGASSYEQYF. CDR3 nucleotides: TGTGCCAGCAGCGTAGACGGGGCCTCCTCCTACGAGCAGTACTTC.

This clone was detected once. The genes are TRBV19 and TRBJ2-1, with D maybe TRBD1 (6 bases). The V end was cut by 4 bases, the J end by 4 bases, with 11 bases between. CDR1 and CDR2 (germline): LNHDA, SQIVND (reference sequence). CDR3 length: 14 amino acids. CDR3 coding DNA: TGTGCCAGTAGTACCGACGGACAGTACAATGAGCAGTTCTTC. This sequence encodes CASSTDGQYNEQFF. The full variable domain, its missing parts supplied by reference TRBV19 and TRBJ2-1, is DGGITQSPKYLFRKEGQNVTLSCEQNLNHDAMYWYRQDPGQGLRLIYYSQIVNDFQKGDIAEGYSVSREKKESFPLTVTSAQKNPTAFYLCASSTDGQYNEQFFGPGTRLTVL.

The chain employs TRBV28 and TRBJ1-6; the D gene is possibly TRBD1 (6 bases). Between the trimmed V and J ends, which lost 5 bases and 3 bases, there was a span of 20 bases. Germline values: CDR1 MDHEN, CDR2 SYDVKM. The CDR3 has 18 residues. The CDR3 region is CASSPSRPGTIYNSPLHF. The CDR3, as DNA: TGTGCCAGCAGTCCCAGCCGCCCCGGGACAATCTATAATTCACCCCTCCACTTT.

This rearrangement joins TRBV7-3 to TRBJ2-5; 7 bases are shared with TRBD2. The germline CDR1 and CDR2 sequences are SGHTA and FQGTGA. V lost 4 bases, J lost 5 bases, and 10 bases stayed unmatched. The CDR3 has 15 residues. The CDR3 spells CASSSKGGVAETQYF. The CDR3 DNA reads TGTGCCAGCAGCTCAAAGGGAGGGGTGGCGGAGACCCAGTACTTC.

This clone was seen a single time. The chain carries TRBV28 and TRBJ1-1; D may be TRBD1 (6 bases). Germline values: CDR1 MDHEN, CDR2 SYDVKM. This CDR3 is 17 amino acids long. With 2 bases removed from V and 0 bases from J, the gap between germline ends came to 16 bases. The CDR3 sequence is CASSLVSRGIVNTEAFF. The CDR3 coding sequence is TGTGCCAGCAGTTTAGTATCTAGGGGGATTGTGAACACTGAAGCTTTCTTT. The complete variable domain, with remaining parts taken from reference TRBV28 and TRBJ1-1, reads DVKVTQSSRYLVKRTGEKVFLECVQDMDHENMFWYRQDPGLGLRLIYFSYDVKMKEKGDIPEGYSVSREKKERFSLILESASTNQTSMYLCASSLVSRGIVNTEAFFGQGTRLTVV.